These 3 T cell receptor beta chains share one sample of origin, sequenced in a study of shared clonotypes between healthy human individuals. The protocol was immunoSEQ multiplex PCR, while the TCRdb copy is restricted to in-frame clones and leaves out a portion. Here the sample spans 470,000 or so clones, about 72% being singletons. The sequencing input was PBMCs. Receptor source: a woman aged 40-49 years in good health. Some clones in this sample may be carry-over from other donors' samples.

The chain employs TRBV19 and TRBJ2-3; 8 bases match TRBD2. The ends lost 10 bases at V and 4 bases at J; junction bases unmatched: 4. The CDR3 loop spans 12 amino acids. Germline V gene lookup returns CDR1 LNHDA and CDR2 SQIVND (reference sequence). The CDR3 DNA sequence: TGTGCCATTCGAGCGGGAGCAGATACGCAGTATTTT. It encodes CAIRAGADTQYF.

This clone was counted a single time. The CDR3 loop is CASSNLGPGELFF. The CDR3 DNA reads TGCGCCAGCAGCAACCTGGGGCCCGGGGAGCTGTTTTTT. V is TRBV5-1 and J is TRBJ2-2; possibly TRBD1 for D (5 bases). The CDR3 contains 13 residues. Germline CDR1 is SGHRS and CDR2 is YFSETQ. Trimming left V 4 bases short and J 6 bases short, with 10 bases between.

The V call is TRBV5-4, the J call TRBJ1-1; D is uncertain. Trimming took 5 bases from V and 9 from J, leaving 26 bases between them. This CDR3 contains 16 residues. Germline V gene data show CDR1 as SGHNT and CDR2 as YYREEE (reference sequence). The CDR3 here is CASRPGGWQPGEKAFF. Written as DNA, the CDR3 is TGTGCCAGCAGGCCCGGCGGATGGCAGCCTGGGGAGAAAGCTTTCTTT.